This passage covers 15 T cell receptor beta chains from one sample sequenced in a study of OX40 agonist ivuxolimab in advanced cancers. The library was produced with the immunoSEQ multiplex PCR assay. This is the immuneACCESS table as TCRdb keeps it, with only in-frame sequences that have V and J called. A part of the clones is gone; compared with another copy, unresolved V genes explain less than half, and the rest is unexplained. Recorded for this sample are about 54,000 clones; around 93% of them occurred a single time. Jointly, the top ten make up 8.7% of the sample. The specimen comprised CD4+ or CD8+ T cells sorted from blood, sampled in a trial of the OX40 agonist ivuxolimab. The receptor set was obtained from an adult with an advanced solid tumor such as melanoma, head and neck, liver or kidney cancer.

CDR3 residues: CASSQTGGLFTGANVLTF. The CDR3 nucleotides are TGTGCCAGCAGCCAAACAGGGGGCTTATTCACGGGGGCCAACGTCCTGACTTTC. The rearrangement uses TRBV5-4 and TRBJ2-6; 9 positions agree with TRBD1. Germline lookup yields CDR1 SGHNT and CDR2 YYREEE (reference sequence). V lost 4 bases, J lost 4 bases, and 12 bases stayed unmatched. The CDR3 is 18 amino acids.

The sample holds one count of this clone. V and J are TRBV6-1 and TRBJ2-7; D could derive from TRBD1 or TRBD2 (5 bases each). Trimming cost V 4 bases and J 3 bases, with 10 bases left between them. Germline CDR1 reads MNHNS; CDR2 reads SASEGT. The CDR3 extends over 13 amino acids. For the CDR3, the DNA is TGTGCCAGCAGTGCGAGGGGCCTCTACGAGCAGTACTTC. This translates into CASSARGLYEQYF.

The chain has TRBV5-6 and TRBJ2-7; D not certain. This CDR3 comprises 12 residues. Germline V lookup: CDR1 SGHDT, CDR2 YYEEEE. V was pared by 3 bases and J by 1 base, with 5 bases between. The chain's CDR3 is CASSSESYEQYF. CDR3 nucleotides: TGTGCCAGCAGCTCGGAGTCCTACGAGCAGTACTTC.

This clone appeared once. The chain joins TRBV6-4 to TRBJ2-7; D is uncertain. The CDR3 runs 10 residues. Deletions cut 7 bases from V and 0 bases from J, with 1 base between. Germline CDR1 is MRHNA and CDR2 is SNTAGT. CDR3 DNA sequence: TGTGCCAGCAACTCCTACGAGCAGTACTTC. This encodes CASNSYEQYF.

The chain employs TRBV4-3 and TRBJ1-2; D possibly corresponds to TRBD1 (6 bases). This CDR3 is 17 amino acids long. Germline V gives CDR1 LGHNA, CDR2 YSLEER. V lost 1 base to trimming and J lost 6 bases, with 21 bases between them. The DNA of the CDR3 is TGCGCCAGCAGCCAAGTGCGAGGTGGACAGCTCCTCGATGGCTACACCTTC. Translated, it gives CASSQVRGGQLLDGYTF.

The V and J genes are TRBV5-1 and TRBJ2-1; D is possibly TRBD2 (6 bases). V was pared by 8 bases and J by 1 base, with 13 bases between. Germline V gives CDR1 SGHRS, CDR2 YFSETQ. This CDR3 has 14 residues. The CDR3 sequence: CARGPGVSYNEQFF. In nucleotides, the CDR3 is TGCGCCAGGGGACCGGGGGTTTCCTACAATGAGCAGTTCTTC.

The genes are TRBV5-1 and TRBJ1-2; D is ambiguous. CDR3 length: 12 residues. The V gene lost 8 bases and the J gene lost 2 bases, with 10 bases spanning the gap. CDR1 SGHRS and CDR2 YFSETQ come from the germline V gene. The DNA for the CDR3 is TGCGCCAGTACTGACGGGAACTATGGCTACACCTTC. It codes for CASTDGNYGYTF.

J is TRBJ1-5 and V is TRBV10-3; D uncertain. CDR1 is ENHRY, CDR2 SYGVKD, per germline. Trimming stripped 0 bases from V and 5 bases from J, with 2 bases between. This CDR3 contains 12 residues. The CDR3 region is CAISESYQPQHF. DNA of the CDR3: TGTGCCATCAGTGAGTCCTATCAGCCCCAGCATTTT.

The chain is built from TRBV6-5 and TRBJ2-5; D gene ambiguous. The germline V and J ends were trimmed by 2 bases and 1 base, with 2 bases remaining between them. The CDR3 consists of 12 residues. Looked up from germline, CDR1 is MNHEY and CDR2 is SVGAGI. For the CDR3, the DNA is TGTGCCAGCAGTTACAGCCAAGAGACCCAGTACTTC. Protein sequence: CASSYSQETQYF.

The CDR3 is CASSLGLQETQYF. CDR3 DNA sequence: TGTGCCAGCAGTTTAGGGCTCCAAGAGACCCAGTACTTC. V is TRBV27 and J is TRBJ2-5, with no clear D. This CDR3 is built from 13 residues. Germline V gives CDR1 MNHEY, CDR2 SMNVEV (reference sequence). Deletions cut 2 bases from V and 1 base from J, with 5 bases between.

The CDR3 protein is CATSRDKGDRPTDTQYF. CDR3 sequence (DNA): TGTGCCACCAGCAGAGATAAGGGGGACAGGCCCACAGATACGCAGTATTTT. The V gene is TRBV15, the J gene TRBJ2-3, with TRBD1 matching 8 bases. After removal of 0 bases from V and 2 bases from J, the junction contained 7 bases not matched to a gene. Germline V gives CDR1 LNHNV, CDR2 YYDKDF (reference sequence). The CDR3 length is 17 residues.

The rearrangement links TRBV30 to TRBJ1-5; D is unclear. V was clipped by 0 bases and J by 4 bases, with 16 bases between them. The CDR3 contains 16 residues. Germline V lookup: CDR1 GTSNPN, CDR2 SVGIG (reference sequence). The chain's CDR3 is CAWSVMSAGWNQPQHF. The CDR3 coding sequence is TGTGCCTGGAGTGTTATGTCGGCAGGCTGGAATCAGCCCCAGCATTTT.

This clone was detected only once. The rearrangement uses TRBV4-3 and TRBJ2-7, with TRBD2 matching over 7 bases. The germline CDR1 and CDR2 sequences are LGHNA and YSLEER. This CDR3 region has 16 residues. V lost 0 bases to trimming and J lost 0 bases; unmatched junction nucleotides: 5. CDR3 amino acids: CASSQDHGGSSYEQYF. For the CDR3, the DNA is TGCGCCAGCAGCCAAGATCACGGCGGGAGCTCCTACGAGCAGTACTTC.

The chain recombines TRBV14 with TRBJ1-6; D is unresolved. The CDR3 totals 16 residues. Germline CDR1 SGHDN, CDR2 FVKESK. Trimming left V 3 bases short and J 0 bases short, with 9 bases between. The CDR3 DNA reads TGTGCCAGCAGCCAGTGGATCAGCTCCTATAATTCACCCCTCCACTTT. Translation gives CASSQWISSYNSPLHF. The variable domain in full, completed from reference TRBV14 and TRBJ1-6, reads EAGVTQFPSHSVIEKGQTVTLRCDPISGHDNLYWYRRVMGKEIKFLLHFVKESKQDESGMPNNRFLAERTGGTYSTLKVQPAELEDSGVYFCASSQWISSYNSPLHFGNGTRLTVT.

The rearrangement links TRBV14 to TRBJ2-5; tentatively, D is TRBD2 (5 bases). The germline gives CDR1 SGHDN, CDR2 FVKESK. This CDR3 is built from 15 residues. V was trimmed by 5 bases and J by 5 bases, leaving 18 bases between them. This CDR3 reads CASSSRGGFLETQYF. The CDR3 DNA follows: TGTGCCAGCAGCTCCAGAGGCGGGTTTTTGGAGACCCAGTACTTC.